Following are 20 T cell receptor beta chains from one sample sequenced in a study of blood T cell repertoires in COVID-19. Here immunoSEQ multiplex PCR was the method, and the copy in TCRdb shows in-frame clones only, minus some. Of approximately 170,000 clones in the sample, 82% were seen once. Sequenced input: peripheral blood. The source is a woman older than 75 with active or convalescent COVID-19.

The rearrangement uses TRBV7-8 and TRBJ1-2; tentative D call: TRBD1 (6 bases). Between the trimmed V and J ends, which lost 7 bases and 2 bases, there was a span of 14 bases. The CDR3 length is 14 residues. The germline V gene encodes CDR1 SGHVS and CDR2 FQNEAQ. CDR3 DNA: TGTGCCAGCACCCCGGACAGTTTGAACTATGGCTACACCTTC. The encoded protein is CASTPDSLNYGYTF.

The chain combines TRBV5-1 with TRBJ2-3; 7 bases align to TRBD2. J lost 2 bases, V lost 7 bases, and 7 bases had no gene match. The CDR3 loop spans 14 amino acids. Germline loops: CDR1 SGHRS, CDR2 YFSETQ. CDR3 nucleotides: TGCGCCAGCTACAGCGGGGAGACCACAGATACGCAGTATTTT. It specifies CASYSGETTDTQYF.

V is TRBV6-5 and J is TRBJ1-1; 8 nucleotides align to TRBD1. In germline, CDR1 is MNHEY, CDR2 SVGAGI. The CDR3 is made up of 15 amino acids. Trimming removed 5 bases from V and 4 bases from J; junction bases left unmatched: 9. CDR3: CASSKQGVGSTEAFF. The CDR3 DNA follows: TGTGCCAGCAGTAAACAGGGGGTAGGGAGCACTGAAGCTTTCTTT.

This clone was observed once. This rearrangement joins TRBV4-1 to TRBJ2-1, with TRBD2 identical over 9 bases. This CDR3 spans 18 amino acids. CDR1 and CDR2 from the germline V gene are MGHRA and YSYEKL. The ends lost 4 bases at V and 0 bases at J; junction bases unmatched: 10. CDR3 sequence: CASSPMASGVSSYNEQFF. Written as DNA, the CDR3 is TGCGCCAGCAGCCCCATGGCTAGCGGGGTTAGCTCCTACAATGAGCAGTTCTTC.

The rearrangement joins TRBV6-1 to TRBJ1-1; 7 bases match TRBD1. Germline-derived CDR1 and CDR2 are MNHNS and SASEGT. CDR3 length: 14 amino acids. V lost 3 bases and J lost 3; bases outside the gene matches: 4. The CDR3, as DNA: TGTGCCAGCAGTGATCAGGGGGTAGACACTGAAGCTTTCTTT. This encodes CASSDQGVDTEAFF.

The genes are TRBV29-1 and TRBJ2-1; 9 bases agree with TRBD1. The CDR3 totals 15 residues. Germline-derived CDR1 and CDR2 are SQVTM and ANQGSEA. V was pared by 4 bases and J by 2 bases, with 6 bases of the junction left unmatched. The CDR3 nucleotides are TGCAGCGTTGTCCGGACAGGGGATACCTACAATGAGCAGTTCTTC. As protein: CSVVRTGDTYNEQFF.

The chain combines TRBV4-2 with TRBJ2-1, with 7 bases matching TRBD2. The V gene end was trimmed by 0 bases and the J gene end by 0 bases; junction bases not matched to a gene: 8. The CDR3 consists of 18 residues. Germline V gene data show CDR1 as LGHNA and CDR2 as YNFKEQ. CDR3 sequence (DNA): TGTGCCAGCAGCCAAGAACCTAGCGGACGCAACTCCTACAATGAGCAGTTCTTC. Translated, it gives CASSQEPSGRNSYNEQFF.

The chain is built from TRBV5-1 and TRBJ2-7; 7 positions agree with TRBD1. V was clipped by 1 base and J by 5 bases; unmatched bases: 9. This CDR3 comprises 15 residues. The germline gives CDR1 SGHRS, CDR2 YFSETQ. The CDR3 coding sequence is TGCGCCAGCAGCTTGATCCAGGGGGTTGTCGACGAGCAGTACTTC. Encoded protein: CASSLIQGVVDEQYF.

This chain links TRBV19 with TRBJ2-1; no clear D. V shed 2 bases and J shed 8 bases, with 7 bases lying between them. Germline CDR1 reads LNHDA; CDR2 reads SQIVND (reference sequence). The CDR3 is 12 residues long. For the CDR3, the DNA is TGTGCCAGTAGTATAAGACGGGATGAGCAGTTCTTC. This translates into CASSIRRDEQFF.

This clone was observed a single time. This chain uses TRBV6-1 with TRBJ2-7; 10 bases match TRBD2. The CDR3 loop spans 17 amino acids. Trimming at V came to 2 bases and at J to 2 bases, leaving 9 bases not matched to a gene. Germline CDR1 is MNHNS and CDR2 is SASEGT. CDR3 residues: CASSEQVGLAGAYEQYF. CDR3 in DNA: TGTGCCAGCAGTGAACAGGTAGGGCTAGCGGGAGCCTACGAGCAGTACTTC.

CDR3 residues: CASGLEERERDEQFF. CDR3 DNA sequence: TGCGCCAGCGGATTGGAAGAGCGGGAGAGGGATGAGCAGTTCTTC. The chain links TRBV5-1 to TRBJ2-1, with 8 positions matching TRBD2. Germline V gene lookup returns CDR1 SGHRS and CDR2 YFSETQ. Trimming removed 7 bases from V and 8 bases from J; junction bases left unmatched: 14. CDR3 length: 15 residues.

This rearrangement joins TRBV24-1 to TRBJ2-5, with TRBD2 as a possible D gene (5 bases). With 7 bases removed from V and 5 bases from J, the gap between germline ends came to 10 bases. CDR1 and CDR2 from the germline V gene are KGHDR and SFDVKD. This CDR3 is built from 12 residues. The chain's CDR3 is CATSGIGETQYF. The CDR3 DNA follows: TGTGCCACCAGCGGGATCGGGGAGACCCAGTACTTC.

This chain links TRBV9 with TRBJ1-2, with 9 bases fitting TRBD1. CDR1 SGDLS and CDR2 YYNGEE come from the germline V gene. CDR3 length equals 14 residues. The V segment lost 1 base and the J segment 8 bases; nucleotides outside the gene matches: 6. This chain's CDR3 is CASSVTGTGNGYTF. DNA of the CDR3: TGTGCCAGCAGCGTAACGGGGACAGGGAACGGCTACACCTTC.

The CDR3 reads CASSLGGTGVRYTF. CDR3 in DNA: TGTGCCAGCAGCTTGGGAGGGACAGGGGTGCGGTACACCTTC. The chain employs TRBV5-4 and TRBJ1-2, with 10 bases fitting TRBD1. The CDR3 runs 14 residues. CDR1 and CDR2 from the germline V gene are SGHNT and YYREEE (reference sequence). V trimming: 0 bases; J trimming: 11 bases; junction bases outside the gene matches: 7.

The rearrangement links TRBV19 to TRBJ2-5, with TRBD2 matching over 8 bases. Germline CDR1 and CDR2: LNHDA and SQIVND (reference sequence). The CDR3 runs 15 residues. V trimming: 6 bases; J trimming: 7 bases; junction bases outside the gene matches: 13. The CDR3 nucleotides are TGTGCCAGTAGCCGTTCGGGGAGCGGGAGTGGGACCCAGTACTTC. Amino acids: CASSRSGSGSGTQYF.

The chain is built from TRBV18 and TRBJ2-7, with D unclear. The germline V gene encodes CDR1 KGHSH and CDR2 LQKENI. V dropped 5 bases and J dropped 2 bases, with 4 bases sitting between them. There are 11 residues in the CDR3. This chain's CDR3 is CASSNTYEQYF. The DNA for the CDR3 is TGTGCCAGCTCAAATACCTACGAGCAGTACTTC.

Notes on this clone: Other DNA sequences in this specimen translate into the identical CDR3. The chain is built from TRBV27 and TRBJ1-1; tentative D call: TRBD1 (6 bases). This CDR3 region has 14 residues. Deletions cut 2 bases from V and 3 bases from J, with 10 bases between. Looked up from germline, CDR1 is MNHEY and CDR2 is SMNVEV (reference sequence). The DNA of the CDR3 is TGTGCCAGCAGTTTACAGGGGCGATACACTGAAGCTTTCTTT. The encoded protein is CASSLQGRYTEAFF.

The V and J genes are TRBV29-1 and TRBJ1-4; 9 bases fit TRBD1. Germline V CDR1 and CDR2: SQVTM, ANQGSEA. The CDR3 runs to 12 residues. Unmatched junction bases numbered 0, after V lost 5 bases and J lost 5 bases. CDR3 protein: CSVTGGNEKLFF. CDR3 coding DNA: TGCAGCGTTACAGGGGGCAATGAAAAACTGTTTTTT.

This clone has just one count. This chain links TRBV19 with TRBJ1-5; D remains unclear. Looked up from germline, CDR1 is LNHDA and CDR2 is SQIVND (reference sequence). CDR3 length equals 14 residues. V dropped 5 bases and J dropped 13 bases, with 21 bases sitting between them. The CDR3 nucleotides are TGTGCCAGTAGTGTCAGTTCTTTTGGTTTGTTGCAGCATTTT. This gives the protein CASSVSSFGLLQHF.

The rearrangement links TRBV5-6 to TRBJ2-2, with 7 nucleotides matching TRBD2. Unmatched junction bases numbered 7, after V lost 1 base and J lost 1 base. CDR3 length: 17 amino acids. CDR1 SGHDT and CDR2 YYEEEE come from the germline V gene. This CDR3 is CASSLFVQRGNTGELFF. CDR3 coding DNA: TGTGCCAGCAGCTTGTTCGTTCAGCGGGGGAACACCGGGGAGCTGTTTTTT.